This is a list of T cell receptor beta chains from one sample in a study of T cells in Graves' hyperthyroidism and ophthalmopathy. Each CDR3 protein gets one entry after TCRdb re-called the multiplex PCR reads with MiXCR. The sample yields around 580,000 distinct CDR3 sequences, under 60% seen once. Sequenced: peripheral blood or thyroid tissue (not recorded which). The receptors come from a woman aged 18-35 years with Graves' hyperthyroidism. Each CDR3 is given with its conserved first and last residue. D genes are given only for firm matches. The size entry is marked missing in some rows and otherwise reads once, few, many or a size class.

j_call: TRBJ1-4; clone_size: -; v_call: TRBV15; d_call: -; cdr3_length: 14; cdr3_aa: CATSTYVTSEKLFF; cdr3_nt: TGTGCCACCAGCACCTACGTAACTAGTGAAAAACTGTTTTTT
j_call: TRBJ2-7; clone_size: -; v_call: TRBV10-3; d_call: TRBD1; cdr3_length: 13; cdr3_aa: CAIRGQGEHEQYF; cdr3_nt: TGTGCCATCAGGGGACAGGGGGAACACGAGCAGTACTTC
j_call: TRBJ1-2; clone_size: many; v_call: TRBV6-5; d_call: -; cdr3_length: 13; cdr3_aa: CASSSLRGSGYTF; cdr3_nt: TGTGCCAGCAGTTCCCTCAGGGGCAGTGGCTACACCTTC
j_call: TRBJ1-1; clone_size: -; v_call: TRBV7-2; d_call: -; cdr3_length: 15; cdr3_aa: CASTAYPVGDTEAFF; cdr3_nt: TGTGCCAGCACCGCGTACCCGGTCGGGGACACTGAAGCTTTCTTT
j_call: TRBJ2-2; clone_size: many; v_call: TRBV7-6; d_call: -; cdr3_length: 16; cdr3_aa: CASSPQGARNTGELFF; cdr3_nt: TGTGCCAGCAGCCCCCAGGGAGCGAGGAACACCGGGGAGCTGTTTTTT
j_call: TRBJ1-2; clone_size: many; v_call: TRBV12-3/TRBV12-4; d_call: -; cdr3_length: 15; cdr3_aa: CASSPRPTSPYGYTF; cdr3_nt: TGTGCCAGCAGTCCCCGCCCCACTTCCCCCTATGGCTACACCTTC
j_call: TRBJ1-2; clone_size: few; v_call: TRBV7-4; d_call: -; cdr3_length: 18; cdr3_aa: CASSLYAVNKFPNYGYTF; cdr3_nt: TGTGCCAGCAGTTTATACGCCGTGAATAAGTTTCCTAACTATGGCTACACCTTC
j_call: TRBJ1-5; clone_size: few; v_call: TRBV7-2; d_call: -; cdr3_length: 14; cdr3_aa: CASSQTRSDQPQHF; cdr3_nt: TGTGCCAGCAGCCAAACCCGCAGCGATCAGCCCCAGCATTTT
j_call: TRBJ1-2; clone_size: -; v_call: TRBV24-1; d_call: -; cdr3_length: 14; cdr3_aa: CAAFVRGDAYGYTF; cdr3_nt: TGTGCCGCGTTTGTTAGAGGAGATGCCTATGGCTACACCTTC
j_call: TRBJ2-3; clone_size: -; v_call: TRBV12-3/TRBV12-4; d_call: TRBD2; cdr3_length: 16; cdr3_aa: CASSSPGGPFQDTQYF; cdr3_nt: TGTGCCAGCAGTTCTCCGGGAGGGCCGTTTCAAGATACGCAGTATTTT
j_call: TRBJ2-7; clone_size: many; v_call: TRBV29-1; d_call: TRBD1; cdr3_length: 14; cdr3_aa: CSVNSGTGIYEQYF; cdr3_nt: TGCAGCGTTAACTCCGGGACAGGGATCTACGAGCAGTACTTC
j_call: TRBJ1-3; clone_size: -; v_call: TRBV29-1; d_call: TRBD1; cdr3_length: 14; cdr3_aa: CSVPGTGLRDTIYF; cdr3_nt: TGCAGCGTACCCGGGACAGGGTTGCGTGACACCATATATTTT
j_call: TRBJ2-3; clone_size: few; v_call: TRBV20-1; d_call: TRBD2; cdr3_length: 16; cdr3_aa: CSAASGRALRTDTQYF; cdr3_nt: TGCAGTGCTGCTAGCGGGAGGGCCCTTCGCACAGATACGCAGTATTTT